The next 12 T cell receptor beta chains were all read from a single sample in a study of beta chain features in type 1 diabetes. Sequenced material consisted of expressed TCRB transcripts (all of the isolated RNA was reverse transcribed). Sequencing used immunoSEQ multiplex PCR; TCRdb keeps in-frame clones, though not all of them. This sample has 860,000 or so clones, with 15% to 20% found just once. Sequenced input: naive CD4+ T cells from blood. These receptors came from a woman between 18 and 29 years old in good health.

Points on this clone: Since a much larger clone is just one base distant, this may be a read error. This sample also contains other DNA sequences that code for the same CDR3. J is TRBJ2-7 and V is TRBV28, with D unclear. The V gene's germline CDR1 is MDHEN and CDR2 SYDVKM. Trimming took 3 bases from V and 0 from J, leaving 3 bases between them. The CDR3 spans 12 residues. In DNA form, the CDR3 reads TGTGCCAGCAGTTTTTCCTCCTACGAGCAGTACTTC. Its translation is CASSFSSYEQYF.

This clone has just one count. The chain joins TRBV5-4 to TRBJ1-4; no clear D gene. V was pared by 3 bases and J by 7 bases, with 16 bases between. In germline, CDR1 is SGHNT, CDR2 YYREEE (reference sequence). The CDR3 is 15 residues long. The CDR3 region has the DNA TGTGCCAGCAGCTCAGATCGGGCGCTAAGTGAAAAACTGTTTTTT. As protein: CASSSDRALSEKLFF.

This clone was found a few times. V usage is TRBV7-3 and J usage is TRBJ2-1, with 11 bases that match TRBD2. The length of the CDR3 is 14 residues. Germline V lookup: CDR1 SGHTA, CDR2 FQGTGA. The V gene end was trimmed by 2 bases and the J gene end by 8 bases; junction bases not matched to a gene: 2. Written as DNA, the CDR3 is TGTGCCAGCAGCTTAGGGGGACTAGCGGATGAGCAGTTCTTC. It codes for CASSLGGLADEQFF.

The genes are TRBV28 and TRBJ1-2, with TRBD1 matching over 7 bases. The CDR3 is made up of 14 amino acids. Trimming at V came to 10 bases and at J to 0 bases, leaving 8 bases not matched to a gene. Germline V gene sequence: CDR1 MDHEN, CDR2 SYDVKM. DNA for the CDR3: TGTGCCACCTATACAGGGGCCGCTAACTATGGCTACACCTTC. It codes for CATYTGAANYGYTF.

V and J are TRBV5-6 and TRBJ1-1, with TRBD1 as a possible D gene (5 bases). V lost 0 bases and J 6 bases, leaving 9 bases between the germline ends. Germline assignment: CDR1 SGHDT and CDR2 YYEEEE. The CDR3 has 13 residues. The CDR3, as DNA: TGTGCCAGCAGCTTGGGCAGGGTCGCTGAAGCTTTCTTT. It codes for CASSLGRVAEAFF.

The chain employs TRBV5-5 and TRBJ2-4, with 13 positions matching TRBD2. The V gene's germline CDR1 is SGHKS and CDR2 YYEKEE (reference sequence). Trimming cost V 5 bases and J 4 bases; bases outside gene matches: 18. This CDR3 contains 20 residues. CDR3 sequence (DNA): TGTGCCAGCAGTTCGGGTCAGGGGACTAGCGGGAACCGGAGGAAAAACATTCAGTACTTC. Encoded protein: CASSSGQGTSGNRRKNIQYF.

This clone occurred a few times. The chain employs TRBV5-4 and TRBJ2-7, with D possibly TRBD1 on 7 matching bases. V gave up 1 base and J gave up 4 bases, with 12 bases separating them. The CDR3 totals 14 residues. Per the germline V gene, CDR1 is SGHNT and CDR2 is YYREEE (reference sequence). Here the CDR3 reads CASSLRQGGYEQYF. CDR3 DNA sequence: TGTGCCAGCAGCTTGAGACAGGGAGGATACGAGCAGTACTTC.

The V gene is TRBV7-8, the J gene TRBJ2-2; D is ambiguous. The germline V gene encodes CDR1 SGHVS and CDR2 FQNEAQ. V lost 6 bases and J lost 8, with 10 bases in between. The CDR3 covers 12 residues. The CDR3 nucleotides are TGTGCCAGCAGGACGGTGGGGGGGGAGCTGTTTTTT. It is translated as CASRTVGGELFF.

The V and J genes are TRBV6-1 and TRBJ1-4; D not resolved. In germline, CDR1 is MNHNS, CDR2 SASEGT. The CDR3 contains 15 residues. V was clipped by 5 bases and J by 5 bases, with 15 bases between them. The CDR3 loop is CASSLGFGPNEKLFF. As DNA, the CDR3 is TGTGCCAGCAGTTTGGGATTCGGCCCCAATGAAAAACTGTTTTTT.

The CDR3, as DNA: TGTGCCAGCAGTGCCGGGACTAGCGGGAGTCGGATATTCTTC. Translation: CASSAGTSGSRIFF. The chain couples TRBV7-3 to TRBJ2-1, with 14 bases matching TRBD2. The V and J ends lost 6 bases and 16 bases, in that order; junction bases with no gene match: 11. The CDR3 contains 14 residues. Germline-derived CDR1 and CDR2 are SGHTA and FQGTGA.

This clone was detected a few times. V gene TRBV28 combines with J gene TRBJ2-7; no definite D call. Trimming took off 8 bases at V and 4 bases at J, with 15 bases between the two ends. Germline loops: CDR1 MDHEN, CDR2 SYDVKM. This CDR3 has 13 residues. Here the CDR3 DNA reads TGTGCCAGCGGGGATTCAGTGATATACGAGCAGTACTTC. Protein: CASGDSVIYEQYF.

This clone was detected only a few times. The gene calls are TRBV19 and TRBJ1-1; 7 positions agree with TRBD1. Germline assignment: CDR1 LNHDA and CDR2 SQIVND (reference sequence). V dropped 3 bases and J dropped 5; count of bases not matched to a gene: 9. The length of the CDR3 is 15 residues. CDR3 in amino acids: CASSIWTGSGTEAFF. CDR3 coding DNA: TGTGCCAGTAGTATTTGGACAGGTAGTGGGACTGAAGCTTTCTTT.